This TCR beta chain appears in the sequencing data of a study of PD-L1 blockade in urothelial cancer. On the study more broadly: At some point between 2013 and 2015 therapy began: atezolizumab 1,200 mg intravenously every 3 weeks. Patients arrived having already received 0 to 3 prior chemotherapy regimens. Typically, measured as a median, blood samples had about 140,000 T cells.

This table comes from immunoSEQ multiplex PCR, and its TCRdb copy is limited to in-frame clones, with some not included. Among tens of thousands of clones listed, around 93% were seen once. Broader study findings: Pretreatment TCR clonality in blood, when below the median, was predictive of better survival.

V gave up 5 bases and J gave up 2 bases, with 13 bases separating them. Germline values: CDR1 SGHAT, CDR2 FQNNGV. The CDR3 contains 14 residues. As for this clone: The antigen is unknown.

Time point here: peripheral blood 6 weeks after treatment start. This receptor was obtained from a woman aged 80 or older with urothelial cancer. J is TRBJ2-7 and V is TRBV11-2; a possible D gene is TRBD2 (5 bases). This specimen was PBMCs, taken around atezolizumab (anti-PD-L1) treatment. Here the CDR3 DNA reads TGTGCCAGCAGCCTGGACTTGGGTACCTACGAGCAGTACTTC. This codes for CASSLDLGTYEQYF.